The clone carrying this T cell receptor beta chain turned up a few times. This entry is derived from a study of blood T cell repertoires in COVID-19. Turning to the study itself: Some COVID-19 samples were acute and others convalescent; all came from the United States, Italy and Spain. Sample material is recorded as cDNA or gDNA derived from T cells, B-cell-depleted T cells, or PBMCs.

In the original processing: Scientists estimated how many nucleated cells there were by amplifying reference gene primers. The protocol was immunoSEQ multiplex PCR, while the TCRdb copy is restricted to in-frame clones and leaves out a portion. V and J calls and clone size are given by that table; D and trimming were obtained from the DNA. The data contain about 98,000 clones, less than 85% of them singletons. This TCR derives from a man aged 65 to 79 with active or convalescent COVID-19. What was sequenced was peripheral blood.

The CDR3 DNA sequence: TGTGCCACCAGAGGGGGACGAGGCTACACCTTC. Protein product: CATRGGRGYTF. The chain has TRBV10-3 and TRBJ1-2; the D gene is possibly TRBD1 (6 bases). Germline-derived CDR1 and CDR2 are ENHRY and SYGVKD. The CDR3 runs 11 residues. V was shortened by 10 bases and J by 8 bases, with 14 bases between the two germline ends.